This TCR beta chain was retrieved from a study of shared clonotypes between healthy human individuals. Across the study: Each donor's CD8 memory used one plate, CD8 naive two, each CD4 subset three. Study results and limitations: A generally larger estimated richness was seen in naive subsets than in memory subsets. It was anticipated that sequencing depth would influence how many clonotypes donors shared.

The length of the CDR3 is 17 residues. Germline V lookup: CDR1 SGHVS, CDR2 FNYEAQ. V lost 1 base and J lost 4, with 18 bases in between. The naive CD8 population came from CD45RO-negative cells selected for CCR7, without terminally differentiated effector memory CD45RA+ cells. About this clone itself: What it binds is unknown.

On sorted subsets, replicate PCRs used approximately 190 ng DNA, or 27,000 or so T cell genomes. The method was immunoSEQ multiplex PCR; TCRdb's version includes in-frame clones alone and lacks a portion of them. This table has a few hundred thousand clones, around 95% appearing once. This TCR came from a woman aged 25 to 39 in good health. This chain links TRBV7-6 with TRBJ2-3; perhaps TRBD2 as D (6 bases). The specimen sequenced was naive CD8+ T cells sorted from blood. This chain's CDR3 is CASSLGSREWGSDTQYF. CDR3 nucleotides: TGTGCCAGCAGCTTAGGGAGTCGGGAGTGGGGCTCAGATACGCAGTATTTT.